This TCR beta chain was sequenced in a study of CD8 T cells in ankylosing spondylitis. General observations from the study: Several of the motif variants were reported before in synovial fluid and blood from reactive arthritis. Disease-linked clones reportedly concentrated significantly in matched ankylosing spondylitis synovial fluid. CD8+ by phenotype, disease-linked clones were relatively rare in peripheral blood.

V was clipped by 3 bases and J by 4 bases; unmatched bases: 8. Germline CDR1 SGHVS, CDR2 FNYEAQ. The CDR3 is 16 amino acids. TCR beta libraries were made by quantitative 5'-RACE with molecular barcodes. From the 5' RACE reads, TCRdb called clonotypes with MiXCR, one entry per CDR3 protein. The table lists roughly 180,000 distinct CDR3 sequences, roughly 13% of them singletons. This clonotype was found many times. Its antigen is currently unknown. This chain connects TRBV7-6 to TRBJ2-7; 11 bases agree with TRBD2. The receptor comes from a female donor with ankylosing spondylitis or in good health (not recorded which). Sequencing was performed on blood, either unsorted or a sorted T cell fraction (not recorded which). The CDR3 nucleotides are TGTGCCAGCAGCTTGTACACTAGCGGGAGTTTATACGAGCAGTACTTC. Its translation: CASSLYTSGSLYEQYF.